Listed below are T cell receptor beta chains from one sample, sequenced in a study of blood T cell repertoires in COVID-19. Profiled with immunoSEQ multiplex PCR; TCRdb holds only in-frame clones, not every one. The table records about 35,000 clones, just over 90% of them present only once. The sample consisted of peripheral blood. These receptors originate from a man over 45 with active COVID-19. The CDR3 runs from the conserved cysteine through the conserved F or W. Fields, in order: J gene, clone size, V gene, D gene, CDR3 DNA, CDR3 protein. The D gene is left open where the match is weak. Not all rows give a size; the values are once, few, many and, for expanded clones, a class.

J gene: TRBJ2-5
clone size: -
V gene: TRBV6-4
D gene: TRBD2
CDR3 DNA: TGTGCCAGCAACAAGGCGGCTCTAGCGGGCCACCAAGAGACCCAGTACTTC
CDR3 protein: CASNKAALAGHQETQYF

J gene: TRBJ2-5
clone size: -
V gene: TRBV5-5
D gene: -
CDR3 DNA: TGTGCCAGCAGCTTGACTAGCACGAATCAAGAGACCCAGTACTTC
CDR3 protein: CASSLTSTNQETQYF

J gene: TRBJ2-1
clone size: -
V gene: TRBV7-9
D gene: -
CDR3 DNA: TGTGCCAGCAGCTCGTTGACAGGTGCCCTCAATGAGCAGTTCTTC
CDR3 protein: CASSSLTGALNEQFF

J gene: TRBJ1-6
clone size: -
V gene: TRBV5-1
D gene: -
CDR3 DNA: TGCGCCAGCAGCTTTCAGAATTCACCCCTCCACTTT
CDR3 protein: CASSFQNSPLHF

J gene: TRBJ2-4
clone size: -
V gene: TRBV2
D gene: TRBD2
CDR3 DNA: TGTGCCAGGGCAGAGGGTAGCGGGATCAAAAACATTCAGTACTTC
CDR3 protein: CARAEGSGIKNIQYF

J gene: TRBJ1-4
clone size: -
V gene: TRBV6-5
D gene: TRBD1
CDR3 DNA: TGTGCCAGCAGTTCTACGGCCGGGACAGGGGGTGAAAAACTGTTTTTT
CDR3 protein: CASSSTAGTGGEKLFF

J gene: TRBJ1-4
clone size: -
V gene: TRBV19
D gene: TRBD1
CDR3 DNA: TGTGCCAGTAGTATCCTGACAGGGGGAAATGAAAAACTGTTTTTT
CDR3 protein: CASSILTGGNEKLFF

J gene: TRBJ1-1
clone size: -
V gene: TRBV18
D gene: -
CDR3 DNA: TGTGCCAGCTCACCACCGGTGCTCGGGGGGACTGAAGCTTTCTTT
CDR3 protein: CASSPPVLGGTEAFF

J gene: TRBJ2-2
clone size: -
V gene: TRBV2
D gene: TRBD2
CDR3 DNA: TGTGCCAGCAGTTTAGCGGGATCGGCCGGGGAGCTGTTTTTT
CDR3 protein: CASSLAGSAGELFF

J gene: TRBJ2-2
clone size: once
V gene: TRBV6-1
D gene: TRBD1
CDR3 DNA: TGTGCCAGCAGTGGGCCTCGGGGGACAGGGGTCGGCGGGGAGCTGTTTTTT
CDR3 protein: CASSGPRGTGVGGELFF

J gene: TRBJ2-3
clone size: -
V gene: TRBV12-3/TRBV12-4
D gene: -
CDR3 DNA: TGTGCCAGCAGTTTCAGGGCAGATACGCAGTATTTT
CDR3 protein: CASSFRADTQYF

J gene: TRBJ2-1
clone size: once
V gene: TRBV5-1
D gene: TRBD2
CDR3 DNA: TGCGCCAGCAGCTTGGGGATCGGGCGGGAGAAGTACAATGAGCAGTTCTTC
CDR3 protein: CASSLGIGREKYNEQFF

J gene: TRBJ2-2
clone size: -
V gene: TRBV18
D gene: -
CDR3 DNA: TGTGCCAGCTCACCCCAAGGAGGGGAGTATGCCGGGGAGCTGTTTTTT
CDR3 protein: CASSPQGGEYAGELFF

J gene: TRBJ1-4
clone size: -
V gene: TRBV6-2/TRBV6-3
D gene: -
CDR3 DNA: TGTGCCAGCAGTTACGGGACTCCAAGGGAAAAACTGTTTTTT
CDR3 protein: CASSYGTPREKLFF

J gene: TRBJ1-4
clone size: -
V gene: TRBV5-8
D gene: TRBD1
CDR3 DNA: TGTGCCAGCAGCTTAGGGACAGGGACTAATGAAAAACTGTTTTTT
CDR3 protein: CASSLGTGTNEKLFF

J gene: TRBJ2-7
clone size: -
V gene: TRBV9
D gene: -
CDR3 DNA: TGTGCCAGCAGCCGAGGACAGAGATTTTCCTACGAGCAGTACTTC
CDR3 protein: CASSRGQRFSYEQYF

J gene: TRBJ1-1
clone size: -
V gene: TRBV5-8
D gene: -
CDR3 DNA: TGTGCCAGCAGCCCCTTCCCAGGGGACACTGAAGCTTTCTTT
CDR3 protein: CASSPFPGDTEAFF

J gene: TRBJ2-5
clone size: -
V gene: TRBV5-1
D gene: TRBD2
CDR3 DNA: TGCGCCAGCAGCCACGGGACTACCCAAGAGACCCAGTACTTC
CDR3 protein: CASSHGTTQETQYF

J gene: TRBJ2-3
clone size: -
V gene: TRBV4-1
D gene: -
CDR3 DNA: TGCGCCAGCAGCCAAGATCCCGCGGGGGCCCTCACAGATACGCAGTATTTT
CDR3 protein: CASSQDPAGALTDTQYF

J gene: TRBJ2-2
clone size: -
V gene: TRBV9
D gene: -
CDR3 DNA: TGTGCCAGCAGCGTAGACGGGAGCGCCGGGGAGCTGTTTTTT
CDR3 protein: CASSVDGSAGELFF

J gene: TRBJ1-6
clone size: -
V gene: TRBV9
D gene: -
CDR3 DNA: TGTGCCAGCAGCCCTCCGGGAGGGGCCTATAATTCACCCCTCCACTTT
CDR3 protein: CASSPPGGAYNSPLHF

J gene: TRBJ1-5
clone size: -
V gene: TRBV7-9
D gene: -
CDR3 DNA: TGTGCCAGCAGCTTAGCCCCTAATCAGCCCCAGCATTTT
CDR3 protein: CASSLAPNQPQHF

J gene: TRBJ1-1
clone size: -
V gene: TRBV7-9
D gene: -
CDR3 DNA: TGTGCCAGCAGCTTAGGCCCTATAAGGATCACTATTGAAGCTTTCTTT
CDR3 protein: CASSLGPIRITIEAFF

J gene: TRBJ2-7
clone size: -
V gene: TRBV7-2
D gene: -
CDR3 DNA: TGTGCCAGCAGCTTAGCCCAGGGTTGGGTCGAGCAGTACTTC
CDR3 protein: CASSLAQGWVEQYF

J gene: TRBJ1-5
clone size: -
V gene: TRBV18
D gene: -
CDR3 DNA: TGTGCCAGCTCACCCTCGCCGGGAGTGGGAGGCAATCAGCCCCAGCATTTT
CDR3 protein: CASSPSPGVGGNQPQHF

J gene: TRBJ1-1
clone size: -
V gene: TRBV20-1
D gene: -
CDR3 DNA: TGCAGTGCTAGTGCGGGGAACACTGAAGCTTTCTTT
CDR3 protein: CSASAGNTEAFF

J gene: TRBJ2-3
clone size: -
V gene: TRBV9
D gene: -
CDR3 DNA: TGTGCCAGCAGCGTACGGGAGCGGAGCACAGATACGCAGTATTTT
CDR3 protein: CASSVRERSTDTQYF

J gene: TRBJ2-1
clone size: once
V gene: TRBV9
D gene: TRBD1
CDR3 DNA: TGTGCCAGCAGCGTAGGGCAGGGGGCCTACAATGAGCAGTTCTTC
CDR3 protein: CASSVGQGAYNEQFF

J gene: TRBJ1-4
clone size: -
V gene: TRBV4-1
D gene: TRBD1
CDR3 DNA: TGCGCCAGCAGCCAAGAGTTTTTCCGAAGACCAGGGGGCACACTGTTTTTT
CDR3 protein: CASSQEFFRRPGGTLFF

J gene: TRBJ2-4
clone size: -
V gene: TRBV7-6
D gene: TRBD2
CDR3 DNA: TGTGCCAGCAGCCCGGGACTAGCGGGAGGGAGAGCCAAAAACATTCAGTACTTC
CDR3 protein: CASSPGLAGGRAKNIQYF

J gene: TRBJ1-6
clone size: few
V gene: TRBV15
D gene: -
CDR3 DNA: TGTGCCACCAGCAGAGATATTGGAGCCCCCAATTCACCCCTCCACTTT
CDR3 protein: CATSRDIGAPNSPLHF

J gene: TRBJ1-4
clone size: -
V gene: TRBV2
D gene: -
CDR3 DNA: TGTGCCAGCAGTGAGAGTACACTAAGCGGTGAAAAACTGTTTTTT
CDR3 protein: CASSESTLSGEKLFF

J gene: TRBJ1-5
clone size: -
V gene: TRBV19
D gene: -
CDR3 DNA: TGTGCCAGTAGTAAGGAGAATCAGCCCCAGCATTTT
CDR3 protein: CASSKENQPQHF

J gene: TRBJ1-2
clone size: once
V gene: TRBV2
D gene: -
CDR3 DNA: TGTGCCAGCAGTGAGGAACAGGGTGGGTATGGCTACACCTTC
CDR3 protein: CASSEEQGGYGYTF

J gene: TRBJ2-2
clone size: -
V gene: TRBV5-4
D gene: TRBD2
CDR3 DNA: TGTGCCAGCAGCCTGACTAGCGGTGACACCGGGGAGCTGTTTTTT
CDR3 protein: CASSLTSGDTGELFF

J gene: TRBJ2-2
clone size: -
V gene: TRBV19
D gene: TRBD1
CDR3 DNA: TGTGCCAGTAGTGCAGGGGGCCGGACCGGGGAGCTGTTTTTT
CDR3 protein: CASSAGGRTGELFF

J gene: TRBJ2-1
clone size: -
V gene: TRBV6-2/TRBV6-3
D gene: -
CDR3 DNA: TGTGCCAGCAGCCGGACTGGGGTTGAGATCGATGAGCAGTTCTTC
CDR3 protein: CASSRTGVEIDEQFF

J gene: TRBJ2-1
clone size: once
V gene: TRBV19
D gene: -
CDR3 DNA: TGTGCCAGTAGTATCGGTTTTGGCTCCTACAATGAGCAGTTCTTC
CDR3 protein: CASSIGFGSYNEQFF

J gene: TRBJ2-7
clone size: -
V gene: TRBV29-1
D gene: TRBD1
CDR3 DNA: TGCAGCGTTGCTAGTGGGACAGGAGAATACGAGCAGTACTTC
CDR3 protein: CSVASGTGEYEQYF

J gene: TRBJ2-5
clone size: -
V gene: TRBV21-1
D gene: -
CDR3 DNA: TGTGCCAGCAGCAAATCTCCCCCGACAGATAAAGAGACCCAGTACTTC
CDR3 protein: CASSKSPPTDKETQYF

J gene: TRBJ1-1
clone size: -
V gene: TRBV3-1/TRBV3-2
D gene: -
CDR3 DNA: TGTGCCAGCAGCCAAGATCGGGTCACTTTCTTT
CDR3 protein: CASSQDRVTFF

J gene: TRBJ2-4
clone size: -
V gene: TRBV6-1
D gene: -
CDR3 DNA: TGTGCCAGCAGTGATTCCGGGACTGGGGCGGGAAACATTCAGTACTTC
CDR3 protein: CASSDSGTGAGNIQYF

J gene: TRBJ2-7
clone size: -
V gene: TRBV7-2
D gene: TRBD1
CDR3 DNA: TGTGCCAGCAGCTTCCGAGGGGGCGGATACGAGCAGTACTTC
CDR3 protein: CASSFRGGGYEQYF

J gene: TRBJ2-7
clone size: -
V gene: TRBV5-1
D gene: TRBD1
CDR3 DNA: TGCGCCAGCAGCCGGGGACAGGGGAACGAGCAGTACTTC
CDR3 protein: CASSRGQGNEQYF

J gene: TRBJ2-7
clone size: -
V gene: TRBV30
D gene: -
CDR3 DNA: TGTGCCTGGAGTGTGGCCCGTCTAGTTAAGCAGTACTTC
CDR3 protein: CAWSVARLVKQYF

J gene: TRBJ1-6
clone size: -
V gene: TRBV18
D gene: TRBD1
CDR3 DNA: TGTGCCAGCTCGCCGACAGGGGTTAATTCACCCCTCCACTTT
CDR3 protein: CASSPTGVNSPLHF

J gene: TRBJ1-2
clone size: -
V gene: TRBV3-1/TRBV3-2
D gene: -
CDR3 DNA: TGTGCCAGCAGCCAAGAAGTAGGGGGTCGGGGGGCGGTTAACTATGGCTACACCTTC
CDR3 protein: CASSQEVGGRGAVNYGYTF

J gene: TRBJ1-4
clone size: -
V gene: TRBV18
D gene: -
CDR3 DNA: TGTGCCAGCTCACCATGGGCTGGGACTAATGAAAAACTGTTTTTT
CDR3 protein: CASSPWAGTNEKLFF

J gene: TRBJ1-6
clone size: few
V gene: TRBV2
D gene: -
CDR3 DNA: TGTGCCAGAGCGGTGAAAGGGGCAGGGGATTCACCCCTCCACTTT
CDR3 protein: CARAVKGAGDSPLHF

J gene: TRBJ1-2
clone size: -
V gene: TRBV7-8
D gene: TRBD1
CDR3 DNA: TGTGCCAGCAGCGGCCGACAGGGAGATGGCTACACCTTC
CDR3 protein: CASSGRQGDGYTF

J gene: TRBJ1-1
clone size: -
V gene: TRBV2
D gene: TRBD1
CDR3 DNA: TGTGCCAGCACCCCAGAGGGGGCTACTGAAGCTTTCTTT
CDR3 protein: CASTPEGATEAFF

J gene: TRBJ2-7
clone size: once
V gene: TRBV5-4
D gene: -
CDR3 DNA: TGTGCCAGCAGCTTGGGGACAGATACCTACGAGCAGTACTTC
CDR3 protein: CASSLGTDTYEQYF

J gene: TRBJ1-1
clone size: -
V gene: TRBV7-9
D gene: TRBD1
CDR3 DNA: TGTGCCAGCACCCAGTCGGGACAGGTGAACACTGAAGCTTTCTTT
CDR3 protein: CASTQSGQVNTEAFF

J gene: TRBJ1-1
clone size: -
V gene: TRBV7-9
D gene: TRBD1
CDR3 DNA: TGTGCCAGCAGCGTAACAGGGGGCTGGGTCACTGAAGCTTTCTTT
CDR3 protein: CASSVTGGWVTEAFF

J gene: TRBJ2-3
clone size: -
V gene: TRBV7-2
D gene: -
CDR3 DNA: TGTGCCAGCAGCTTAGATGGTCTAGCGTCGGGCACAGATACGCAGTATTTT
CDR3 protein: CASSLDGLASGTDTQYF

J gene: TRBJ2-3
clone size: -
V gene: TRBV11-1
D gene: TRBD2
CDR3 DNA: TGTGCCAGCAGCTCCTTCTTGGCGGGGGGCACAGATACGCAGTATTTT
CDR3 protein: CASSSFLAGGTDTQYF

J gene: TRBJ1-2
clone size: -
V gene: TRBV24-1
D gene: -
CDR3 DNA: TGTGCCACCAGCGACTCATACTATGGCTACACCTTC
CDR3 protein: CATSDSYYGYTF